Each of the 19 T cell receptor beta chains below was sequenced from the same sample in a study of blood T cell repertoires in COVID-19. This table comes from immunoSEQ multiplex PCR, and its TCRdb copy is limited to in-frame clones, with some not included. The data hold hundreds of thousands of clones, with around 90% observed a single time. The sequenced sample consisted of peripheral blood. Receptors were obtained from a man aged 65-85 years with acute or convalescent COVID-19.

DNA of the CDR3: TGTGCCAGCACCTATCTAATCCTAGCGGGAGGGCCTAATGAGCAGTTCTTC. This encodes CASTYLILAGGPNEQFF. The gene calls are TRBV11-2 and TRBJ2-1; 12 bases fit TRBD2. This CDR3 has 17 amino acids. Per the germline V gene, CDR1 is SGHAT and CDR2 is FQNNGV. The V and J ends lost 7 bases and 7 bases, in that order; junction bases with no gene match: 14.

In nucleotides, the CDR3 is TGTGCCAGCAGCCAAGGGCGGGGGGGCATAGAGACCCAGTACTTC. Translating it yields CASSQGRGGIETQYF. The V and J genes are TRBV4-2 and TRBJ2-5; 9 nucleotides align to TRBD2. V was clipped by 1 base and J by 4 bases; unmatched bases: 4. Germline V CDR1 and CDR2: LGHNA, YNFKEQ. This CDR3 is 15 amino acids long.

The J gene is TRBJ2-2, the V gene TRBV18; D not resolved. Between the trimmed V and J ends, which lost 4 bases and 5 bases, there was a span of 5 bases. Looked up from germline, CDR1 is KGHSH and CDR2 is LQKENI. The CDR3 spans 12 residues. This CDR3 is CASSHGTGELFF. CDR3 nucleotide sequence: TGTGCCAGCTCACACGGGACCGGGGAGCTGTTTTTT.

V gene TRBV7-2 combines with J gene TRBJ2-2, with no clear D. The CDR3 has 14 amino acids. Trimming stripped 2 bases from V and 6 bases from J, with 10 bases between. Germline V gives CDR1 SGHTA, CDR2 FQGNSA. The CDR3 DNA sequence: TGTGCCAGCAGCTTAAGCATTGAGGCCGGGGAGCTGTTTTTT. Encoded protein: CASSLSIEAGELFF.

The chain carries TRBV29-1 and TRBJ2-7, with 11 nucleotides matching TRBD1. J lost 4 bases, V lost 5 bases, and 4 bases had no gene match. The CDR3 runs 13 residues. The germline V gene encodes CDR1 SQVTM and CDR2 ANQGSEA. The CDR3 region has the DNA TGCAGCGTTCCCGGGACAGGGGGATACGAGCAGTACTTC. Residues: CSVPGTGGYEQYF.

This chain joins TRBV28 and TRBJ1-6, with D unclear. This CDR3 comprises 14 residues. CDR1 is MDHEN and CDR2 is SYDVKM in the germline V gene. V dropped 3 bases and J dropped 7 bases, with 10 bases sitting between them. CDR3: CASSLVQNNSPLHF. Here the CDR3 DNA reads TGTGCCAGCAGTTTGGTACAAAACAATTCACCCCTCCACTTT.

The V call is TRBV7-2, the J call TRBJ2-1; D not certain. This CDR3 has 14 residues. V dropped 5 bases and J dropped 9 bases, with 17 bases sitting between them. Germline CDR1 SGHTA, CDR2 FQGNSA. CDR3 residues: CASSPSLTAGEQFF. The CDR3 coding sequence is TGTGCCAGCAGCCCTTCCCTAACAGCAGGTGAGCAGTTCTTC.

The rearrangement uses TRBV29-1 and TRBJ1-1; 9 bases fit TRBD1. The CDR3 has 14 residues. CDR1 SQVTM and CDR2 ANQGSEA come from the germline V gene. The trim removed 0 bases at V and 4 bases at J, leaving 3 bases unmatched. CDR3 region: CSVEEVQGATEAFF. In nucleotides, the CDR3 is TGCAGCGTTGAAGAGGTACAGGGGGCCACTGAAGCTTTCTTT.

The rearrangement links TRBV5-1 to TRBJ2-5; the match to TRBD1 covers 7 bases. The junction had 10 bases not matched to a gene; V was cut back by 3 bases and J by 5 bases. CDR3 size: 15 residues. Germline CDR1 SGHRS, CDR2 YFSETQ. As DNA, the CDR3 is TGCGCCAGCAGCTGGATTCAGGGGGTCGAGGAGACCCAGTACTTC. Its protein product is CASSWIQGVEETQYF.

This chain connects TRBV2 to TRBJ2-5; TRBD1 matches at 7 bases. Germline CDR1 and CDR2: SNHLY and FYNNEI. Trimming cost V 8 bases and J 2 bases; bases outside gene matches: 8. CDR3 length: 14 amino acids. Written as DNA, the CDR3 is TGTGCCAGCCTCCGACAGGGTATACAAGAGACCCAGTACTTC. Amino acid sequence: CASLRQGIQETQYF.

The CDR3 region is CASSRGRANTGELFF. The CDR3 DNA reads TGTGCCAGCAGCCGCGGGAGGGCCAACACCGGGGAGCTGTTTTTT. This rearrangement joins TRBV7-9 to TRBJ2-2, with TRBD2 matching 9 bases. The germline V gene has CDR1 SEHNR and CDR2 FQNEAQ (reference sequence). V gave up 5 bases and J gave up 2 bases; unmatched junction bases: 3. The CDR3 runs to 15 residues. The entire variable domain, with the rest obtained from reference TRBV7-9 and TRBJ2-2, is as follows: DTGVSQNPRHKITKRGQNVTFRCDPISEHNRLYWYRQTLGQGPEFLTYFQNEAQLEKSRLLSDRFSAERPKGSFSTLEIQRTEQGDSAMYLCASSRGRANTGELFFGEGSRLTVL.

This clone was seen more than once but under ten times. V is TRBV3-1 (or the pseudogene TRBV3-2) and J is TRBJ1-3; possibly TRBD1 for D (5 bases). The CDR3 runs to 15 residues. V lost 2 bases to trimming and J lost 9 bases, with 17 bases between them. The germline CDR1 and CDR2 sequences are LGHDT and YNNKEL (reference sequence). The CDR3 here is CASSQKRQTLRTIYF. CDR3 sequence (DNA): TGTGCCAGCAGCCAAAAGCGACAGACTCTTCGCACCATATATTTT.

In this sample, this clone turned up once. The V gene is TRBV6-5, the J gene TRBJ2-7; 8 nucleotides align to TRBD2. This CDR3 has 14 amino acids. Looked up from germline, CDR1 is MNHEY and CDR2 is SVGAGI. J was trimmed by 3 bases and V by 5 bases; bases with no gene match: 6. CDR3: CASSPRTSSYEQYF. In DNA form, the CDR3 reads TGTGCCAGCAGTCCCCGGACTAGCAGCTACGAGCAGTACTTC.

This clone was found a few times. This rearrangement joins TRBV7-2 to TRBJ2-5, with a tentative D call TRBD2 (8 bases). Germline assignment: CDR1 SGHTA and CDR2 FQGNSA. With 4 bases removed from V and 7 bases from J, the gap between germline ends came to 25 bases. The CDR3 loop spans 17 amino acids. The CDR3 loop reads CASSSVISGLGGGTQYF. Here the CDR3 DNA reads TGTGCCAGCAGCTCTGTAATTTCGGGACTAGGGGGCGGGACCCAGTACTTC.

This sequence joins TRBV9 and TRBJ2-3; 9 nucleotides align to TRBD2. Per germline, CDR1 SGDLS and CDR2 YYNGEE. This CDR3 comprises 16 residues. The junction had 7 bases not matched to a gene; V was cut back by 2 bases and J by 3 bases. The CDR3 sequence is CASSVYPSGTTDTQYF. As DNA, the CDR3 is TGTGCCAGCAGCGTCTACCCTAGCGGGACAACAGATACGCAGTATTTT.

This clone was counted once. This sequence joins TRBV7-2 and TRBJ2-5; 11 nucleotides line up with TRBD2. This CDR3 is 16 amino acids long. Germline V lookup: CDR1 SGHTA, CDR2 FQGNSA. The V gene end was trimmed by 1 base and the J gene end by 2 bases; junction bases not matched to a gene: 3. The CDR3: CASSLVVAGGQETQYF. The CDR3 nucleotides are TGTGCCAGCAGCTTAGTGGTAGCGGGAGGGCAAGAGACCCAGTACTTC.

The chain uses TRBV19 and TRBJ1-3; D possibly corresponds to TRBD1 (6 bases). Trimming left V 6 bases short and J 0 bases short, with 12 bases between. CDR3 length equals 15 residues. The germline CDR1 and CDR2 sequences are LNHDA and SQIVND (reference sequence). CDR3 region: CASRFDRSSGNTIYF. The CDR3 coding sequence is TGTGCCAGTAGATTTGACAGGAGCTCTGGAAACACCATATATTTT. The variable domain in full, with the rest retrieved from reference TRBV19 and TRBJ1-3, is DGGITQSPKYLFRKEGQNVTLSCEQNLNHDAMYWYRQDPGQGLRLIYYSQIVNDFQKGDIAEGYSVSREKKESFPLTVTSAQKNPTAFYLCASRFDRSSGNTIYFGEGSWLTVV.

The chain is built from TRBV2 and TRBJ1-2, with 7 bases fitting TRBD1. The junction had 16 bases not matched to a gene; V was cut back by 7 bases and J by 5 bases. The CDR3 totals 16 residues. CDR1 is SNHLY and CDR2 is FYNNEI in the germline V gene. CDR3 DNA: TGTGCCAGCACGCCGGACAGGCTTTTAAACTCTTATGGCTACACCTTC. Amino acids: CASTPDRLLNSYGYTF. Together with reference TRBV2 and TRBJ1-2, the CDR3 gives the full variable domain: EPEVTQTPSHQVTQMGQEVILRCVPISNHLYFYWYRQILGQKVEFLVSFYNNEISEKSEIFDDQFSVERPDGSNFTLKIRSTKLEDSAMYFCASTPDRLLNSYGYTFGSGTRLTVV.

The chain couples TRBV11-2 to TRBJ1-1, with D perhaps TRBD1 (5 bases). The CDR3 has 14 residues. V was trimmed by 1 base and J by 1 base, leaving 7 bases between them. Germline lookup yields CDR1 SGHAT and CDR2 FQNNGV. Here the CDR3 reads CASSLGTRNTEAFF. In DNA, the CDR3 is TGTGCCAGCAGCTTAGGGACAAGGAACACTGAAGCTTTCTTT.